These T cell receptor beta chains were read from a single sample in a study of blood T cell repertoires in COVID-19. Sequencing used immunoSEQ multiplex PCR; TCRdb keeps in-frame clones, though not all of them. The sample includes over 250,000 clones, around nine tenths of them seen just once. The sample was PBMCs or T cells enriched from blood (not recorded which). The receptors were gathered from a woman aged 25 to 39 who had recovered from COVID-19. Both conserved end residues are part of each CDR3. The order of the fields is CDR3 length, J gene, D gene, V gene, clone size, CDR3 DNA, CDR3 protein. A D gene is named only where the DNA matches it firmly. Only some rows state a clone size, as once, few, many or a class for expanded clones.

>18|TRBJ1-1|TRBD1|TRBV4-2|-
TGTGCCAGCAGCCAAGACCCGGGACAGGGGTCGATAGACACTGAAGCTTTCTTT
CASSQDPGQGSIDTEAFF
>18|TRBJ1-5|-|TRBV15|-
TGTGCCACCAGCAGAGTTTCGAGCAGGCTCAATAGCAATCAGCCCCAGCATTTT
CATSRVSSRLNSNQPQHF
>14|TRBJ1-4|-|TRBV28|-
TGTGCCAGCAGTTTGGCGGGGATGGGTGAAAAACTGTTTTTT
CASSLAGMGEKLFF
>15|TRBJ2-1|TRBD2|TRBV3-1/TRBV3-2|-
TGTGCCAGCAGCCAATATAGCGGGAGGATTGGGGAGCAGTTCTTC
CASSQYSGRIGEQFF
>17|TRBJ2-5|TRBD2|TRBV3-1/TRBV3-2|once
TGTGCCAGCAGCCAAGCACTAGCGCCCGGCCCCCAAGAGACCCAGTACTTC
CASSQALAPGPQETQYF
>16|TRBJ2-3|-|TRBV28|-
TGTGCCAGCACCCCGCCTTTGGGGGCTGGCACAGATACGCAGTATTTT
CASTPPLGAGTDTQYF
>17|TRBJ2-3|TRBD2|TRBV7-6|-
TGTGCCAGCAGCTATACCCAGACTAGCGGGAGAACAGATACGCAGTATTTT
CASSYTQTSGRTDTQYF
>14|TRBJ1-2|TRBD1|TRBV3-1/TRBV3-2|few
TGTGCCAGCAGCCATGGACAGGGTATCTATGGCTACACCTTC
CASSHGQGIYGYTF
>15|TRBJ2-5|TRBD2|TRBV5-4|-
TGTGCCAGCAGCCCGATGACTAGCGCGAAAGAGACCCAGTACTTC
CASSPMTSAKETQYF
>15|TRBJ1-4|TRBD1|TRBV30|-
TGTGCCTGGAGTGTAGGGACAGGGAATAATGAAAAACTGTTTTTT
CAWSVGTGNNEKLFF
>14|TRBJ1-5|TRBD1|TRBV19|-
TGTGCCAGTAGTACGGGACAGATGAATCAGCCCCAGCATTTT
CASSTGQMNQPQHF
>16|TRBJ2-1|TRBD1|TRBV18|-
TGTGCCAGCTCATCAAGGGGGACAGGGACACTCAATGAGCAGTTCTTC
CASSSRGTGTLNEQFF
>13|TRBJ1-2|TRBD1|TRBV30|-
TGTGCCTGGAGCGTTGACAGGGTGCGGGGCTACACCTTC
CAWSVDRVRGYTF
>15|TRBJ2-7|TRBD2|TRBV9|-
TGTGCCAGCAGCGTTAGCGGGAGCATCCCCTACGAGCAGTACTTC
CASSVSGSIPYEQYF
>14|TRBJ2-3|TRBD1|TRBV7-8|-
TGTGCCAGCAGCCCAATCGACAGGGTTAATACGCAGTATTTT
CASSPIDRVNTQYF
>14|TRBJ2-7|-|TRBV11-2|-
TGTGCCAGCAGCCTCCTTGAGGGTCCCTACGAGCAGTACTTC
CASSLLEGPYEQYF
>14|TRBJ2-7|TRBD1|TRBV28|-
TGTGCCAGCAGTTCCCAGACAGGGACCTACGAGCAGTACTTC
CASSSQTGTYEQYF
>15|TRBJ1-5|-|TRBV14|-
TGTGCCAGCAGCCCGATCAGGGTACTCAATCAGCCCCAGCATTTT
CASSPIRVLNQPQHF
>18|TRBJ2-7|-|TRBV5-1|-
TGCGCCAGCAGCTTGGACCTCTTTAATCTAGGGGGCTCCTACGAGCAGTACTTC
CASSLDLFNLGGSYEQYF
>15|TRBJ2-1|-|TRBV9|-
TGTGCCAGCAGCGTAGACTCCCACGGGGACAATGAGCAGTTCTTC
CASSVDSHGDNEQFF
>15|TRBJ1-5|-|TRBV19|-
TGTGCCAGTAGTTTTGGCAGGGAGGGCAATCAGCCCCAGCATTTT
CASSFGREGNQPQHF
>13|TRBJ2-1|-|TRBV5-4|many
TGTGCCAGCAGCTTGAGTAGCAAGAATGAGCAGTTCTTC
CASSLSSKNEQFF
>14|TRBJ1-1|-|TRBV7-9|-
TGTGCCAGCAGCCCCTCCGGGGGGGGCTCTGAAGCTTTCTTT
CASSPSGGGSEAFF
>13|TRBJ1-1|-|TRBV28|-
TGTGCCAGCAGTTTGGTACAACGAACTGAAGCTTTCTTT
CASSLVQRTEAFF
>17|TRBJ2-1|TRBD2|TRBV4-3|-
TGCGCCAGCAGCCAAGAGTGGGGACTAGCGGGATACAATGAGCAGTTCTTC
CASSQEWGLAGYNEQFF
>11|TRBJ1-2|-|TRBV30|-
TGTGCCCATGCACAGGGCTCTGGCTACACCTTC
CAHAQGSGYTF
>17|TRBJ1-5|TRBD1|TRBV28|-
TGTGCCAGCAGTCCGAGACAGGGGGGGATTGCCAATCAGCCCCAGCATTTT
CASSPRQGGIANQPQHF
>12|TRBJ2-7|-|TRBV5-6|-
TGTGCCAGCAGCTCGAGTTTCTACGAGCAGTACTTC
CASSSSFYEQYF
>13|TRBJ1-1|TRBD1|TRBV5-1|-
TGCGCCAGCCGGGACAGGGAGAACACTGAAGCTTTCTTT
CASRDRENTEAFF
>14|TRBJ2-1|TRBD1|TRBV9|-
TGTGCCAGCAGCGCCCGACAGGGGGCCGATGAGCAGTTCTTC
CASSARQGADEQFF
>20|TRBJ2-1|-|TRBV7-8|-
TGTGCCAGCAGCTTAGGACGGTGGGGCGGAACGAAGAGCTCCTACAATGAGCAGTTCTTC
CASSLGRWGGTKSSYNEQFF
>14|TRBJ1-3|-|TRBV9|-
TGTGCCAGCAGCCCCTACCGGTCCGGAAACACCATATATTTT
CASSPYRSGNTIYF
>14|TRBJ2-1|-|TRBV5-4|-
TGTGCCAGCAGCTGGGGGACTGGCTCCAATGAGCAGTTCTTC
CASSWGTGSNEQFF
>14|TRBJ1-2|TRBD1|TRBV10-3|-
TGTGCCATCAGTGAGTCAACGGGACAGGTCGGCTACACCTTC
CAISESTGQVGYTF
>17|TRBJ2-2|TRBD2|TRBV3-1/TRBV3-2|-
TGTGCCAGCAGCTGGCGGACTAGCGGTACGAACACCGGGGAGCTGTTTTTT
CASSWRTSGTNTGELFF
>15|TRBJ1-2|TRBD1|TRBV24-1|-
TGTGCCACCAGTGATCGGGACAGGGGGCCTGTTGGCTACACCTTC
CATSDRDRGPVGYTF
>15|TRBJ2-2|TRBD1|TRBV7-7|-
TGTGCTAGCAGCCCCGGGACAGGGAAACCCGGGGAGCTGTTTTTT
CASSPGTGKPGELFF
>13|TRBJ2-5|-|TRBV6-5|-
TGTGCCACTAAGGGGGGGCGAGGAGAGACCCAGTACTTC
CATKGGRGETQYF
>18|TRBJ1-2|TRBD1|TRBV6-1|-
TGTGCCAGCAGTGAAGGGTCCCTGGGACAGGGGATATCCTATGGCTACACCTTC
CASSEGSLGQGISYGYTF
>15|TRBJ2-3|-|TRBV7-2|-
TGTGCCAGCAGCTTAAAGGTGGGAGTGGCAGATACGCAGTATTTT
CASSLKVGVADTQYF
>14|TRBJ2-6|-|TRBV7-9|-
TGTGCCAGCAGCCAGACAGCTGGGGCCAACGTCCTGACTTTC
CASSQTAGANVLTF
>19|TRBJ2-6|-|TRBV21-1|few
TGTGCCAGCAGCAAAGGGACAGGGGGAATAGCTTTCGGGGCCAACGTCCTGACTTTC
CASSKGTGGIAFGANVLTF
>16|TRBJ2-5|-|TRBV27|-
TGTGCCAGCAGTGATGCCGGGACACTCGGGGCAGAGACCCAGTACTTC
CASSDAGTLGAETQYF
>15|TRBJ2-1|-|TRBV6-2/TRBV6-3|-
TGTGCCAGCAGCCCTAGCGACAGCTCCTACAATGAGCAGTTCTTC
CASSPSDSSYNEQFF
>12|TRBJ1-2|-|TRBV5-1|once
TGCGCCAGCAGCTTGGAGACATATGGCTACACCTTC
CASSLETYGYTF
>13|TRBJ1-4|TRBD1|TRBV29-1|-
TGCAGCGTTTTGGGACAGGGGGGGGAAAAACTGTTTTTT
CSVLGQGGEKLFF